The rows below give T cell receptor beta chains drawn from one sample of a study of T-cell reconstitution after alpha-beta-depleted transplantation in children. TCRdb processed the PCR reads anew with MiXCR; each CDR3 protein has one entry. This sample has about 400,000 distinct CDR3 sequences, with about an eighth found just once. The sequences come from PBMCs, collected from the stem cell graft. Every receptor here comes from a human donor who donated a stem cell graft to a child with Fanconi anemia. Both conserved end residues are part of each CDR3. D genes are given only for firm matches. Only some rows state a clone size, as once, few, many or a class for expanded clones.

d_gene	abundance	v_gene	j_gene	CDR3aa	CDR3nt
TRBD1	few	TRBV6-2/TRBV6-3	TRBJ1-2	CASSYGQGYGGYTF	TGTGCCAGCAGTTACGGACAGGGCTATGGTGGCTACACCTTC
TRBD1	.	TRBV18	TRBJ1-6	CASSPQTGDSPLHF	TGTGCCAGCTCACCACAGACAGGGGATTCACCCCTCCACTTT
.	.	TRBV12-3/TRBV12-4	TRBJ2-1	CAFCFRGSRTYNEQFF	TGTGCCTTCTGTTTTCGGGGGAGTAGGACTTACAATGAGCAGTTCTTC
.	few	TRBV12-3/TRBV12-4	TRBJ1-5	CASSPGAPGLNQPQHF	TGTGCCAGCAGTCCAGGGGCCCCCGGGCTAAATCAGCCCCAGCATTTT
.	few	TRBV7-8	TRBJ1-5	CASSLMGDNQPQHF	TGTGCCAGCAGCTTGATGGGTGACAATCAGCCCCAGCATTTT
TRBD1	.	TRBV5-1	TRBJ1-1	CASSTGGSVDRTEAFF	TGCGCCAGCAGCACAGGAGGAAGTGTGGACAGGACTGAAGCTTTCTTT
.	.	TRBV27	TRBJ2-3	CASSPRSVDTQYF	TGTGCCAGCAGCCCACGGTCGGTAGATACGCAGTATTTT
.	many	TRBV11-2	TRBJ2-3	CASRRRGELTDTQYF	TGTGCCAGCAGACGTAGGGGGGAATTGACAGATACGCAGTATTTT
.	few	TRBV7-8	TRBJ2-1	CASSLIGRDNEQFF	TGTGCCAGCAGTTTAATTGGGCGGGACAATGAGCAGTTCTTC
TRBD1	many	TRBV4-2	TRBJ1-2	CASSQVGTGTNYGYTF	TGTGCCAGCAGCCAAGTCGGGACAGGGACTAACTATGGCTACACCTTC
.	.	TRBV20-1	TRBJ1-1	CSADGATSLNTEAFF	TGCAGTGCCGACGGCGCGACAAGCCTGAACACTGAAGCTTTCTTT
TRBD2	many	TRBV9	TRBJ2-3	CASSAREGTQYF	TGTGCCAGCAGCGCACGGGAGGGGACGCAGTATTTT
.	few	TRBV15	TRBJ2-5	CATSRGTLEGQYF	TGTGCCACCAGCAGGGGAACCTTGGAGGGACAGTACTTC
.	.	TRBV2	TRBJ2-6	CASWLSGANVLTF	TGTGCCAGCTGGTTGTCTGGGGCCAACGTCCTGACTTTC
TRBD1	.	TRBV7-6	TRBJ2-1	CASSLPGQVNEQFF	TGTGCCAGCAGCCTACCGGGACAGGTCAATGAGCAGTTCTTC
.	.	TRBV20-1	TRBJ1-1	CSASPPANTEAFF	TGCAGTGCTAGTCCCCCTGCGAACACTGAAGCTTTCTTT
.	few	TRBV6-2/TRBV6-3	TRBJ1-2	CASNLNREDYGYTF	TGTGCCAGCAATCTTAACAGGGAAGACTATGGCTACACCTTC
.	.	TRBV20-1	TRBJ1-1	CSARVPSGALWSVEAFF	TGCAGTGCTAGAGTCCCCTCGGGGGCTCTCTGGAGTGTTGAAGCTTTCTTT
.	.	TRBV28	TRBJ2-2	CASSTDRWGSTGELFF	TGTGCCAGCAGTACGGATCGTTGGGGTTCCACCGGGGAGCTGTTTTTT
TRBD1	few	TRBV12-3/TRBV12-4	TRBJ1-1	CASNSRDRGAEAFF	TGTGCCAGCAATTCCAGAGACAGGGGCGCTGAAGCTTTCTTT
TRBD2	few	TRBV19	TRBJ2-1	CASSPRTSGGNEQFF	TGTGCCAGTAGTCCTCGGACTAGCGGGGGCAATGAGCAGTTCTTC
.	few	TRBV7-2	TRBJ2-6	CASSRDSASSGANVLTF	TGTGCCAGCAGCCGGGACTCTGCTAGCTCTGGGGCCAACGTCCTGACTTTC
.	.	TRBV20-1	TRBJ1-1	CSARGNGRGAFF	TGCAGTGCTAGAGGCAACGGGCGAGGAGCTTTCTTT
TRBD1	.	TRBV20-1	TRBJ1-2	CSARERGQGATTYGYTF	TGCAGTGCTAGAGAGAGGGGACAGGGGGCAACGACCTATGGCTACACCTTC